This TCR beta chain was recovered during a study of human T cells and chemical hapten exposure. This clonotype has only a few counts. V lost 2 bases and J 6 bases, leaving 11 bases between the germline ends. The CDR3 consists of 14 residues. CDR1 and CDR2 (germline): MNHEY, SVGAGI. TCRdb re-derived calls from the RACE reads in MiXCR, one entry per CDR3 protein. The sample holds 95,000 to 130,000 distinct CDR3 sequences, roughly 12% seen once. Time point noted: patch test 1, 2 weeks after DPC sensitization. The sample's treatment: therapeutic diphenylcyclopropenone sensitization with weekly scalp DPC. The chain recombines TRBV6-5 with TRBJ2-1; D may match TRBD1 or TRBD2 (6 bases each). The sample was whole blood, taken in connection with sensitization to the hapten diphenylcyclopropenone (DPC). The source of this sequence is a woman aged 50 to 60 with alopecia areata. Some clones in this sample may be carry-over from other donors' samples. In nucleotides, the CDR3 is TGTGCCAGCAGTTACGGGGGGCTCTTCAATGAGCAGTTCTTC. Translated: CASSYGGLFNEQFF.